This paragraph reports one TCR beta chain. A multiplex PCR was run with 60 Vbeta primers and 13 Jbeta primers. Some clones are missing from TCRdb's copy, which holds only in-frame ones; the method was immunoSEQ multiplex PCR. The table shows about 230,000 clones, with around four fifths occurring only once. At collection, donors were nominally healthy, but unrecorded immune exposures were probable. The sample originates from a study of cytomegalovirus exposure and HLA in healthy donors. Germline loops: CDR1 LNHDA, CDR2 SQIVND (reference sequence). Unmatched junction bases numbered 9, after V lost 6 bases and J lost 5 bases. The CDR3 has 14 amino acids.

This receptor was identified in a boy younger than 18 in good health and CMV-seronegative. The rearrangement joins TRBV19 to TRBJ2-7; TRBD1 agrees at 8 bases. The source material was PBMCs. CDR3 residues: CASRYRQGRHEQYF. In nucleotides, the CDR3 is TGTGCCAGTAGATACCGACAGGGGAGGCACGAGCAGTACTTC.